This T cell receptor (beta chain) was sequenced in a study of T cells in Graves' hyperthyroidism and ophthalmopathy. Study outcomes and limitations: Appearing also in blood were most of the thyroid clonotypes expanded above 0.001.

RNA transcripts yielded amplified TCR beta CDR3 regions. The HTBI primer set was used in a first-round RT-PCR of the TCR CDR3. TCRdb processed the multiplex PCR reads anew with MiXCR; each CDR3 protein has one entry. The sample comprises about 380,000 distinct CDR3 sequences, roughly 13% of which are singletons, and approximately 9.9% rests with the top ten. This clonotype was counted many times. Its antigen is not identified. Unmatched junction bases numbered 9, after V lost 4 bases and J lost 9 bases. Germline V CDR1 and CDR2: MGHRA, YSYEKL. The CDR3 spans 14 residues. This TCR came from a woman aged 60-75 years with Graves' hyperthyroidism. V is TRBV4-1 and J is TRBJ2-1, with 7 bases identical to TRBD2. The sequencing sample was made of blood. In nucleotides, the CDR3 is TGCGCCAGCAGCCTAGAAACCGGGGGGACTGAGCAGTTCTTC. Protein sequence: CASSLETGGTEQFF.